The clone carrying this T cell receptor beta chain was seen a few times. The antigen is undetermined. This sample was taken from a study of identical twins. Overall study results and limits: The conclusions drew on cross-sectional statistical analysis instead of tracking the same donors.

TCRdb redid the calling of the 5' RACE reads with MiXCR, one entry per CDR3 protein. The data hold 430,000 or so distinct CDR3 sequences, with more than 20% observed a single time. The CDR3 contains 15 residues. V was shortened by 5 bases and J by 4 bases, with 15 bases between the two germline ends. Germline CDR1 reads DFQATT; CDR2 reads SNEGSKA (reference sequence). The data were also submitted as part of a second study, on T cells expressing NK-cell markers. From that study: Sorted CD3+CD56-NKG2C+, CD3+CD56+NKG2C- and CD3+CD56+NKG2C+ T cells were the source of the TCR beta repertoires. Several of the donors carried dominant NKG2C+ clonotypes that took up roughly 1.0-8% of their CD8+ T cells.

The chain uses TRBV20-1 and TRBJ2-6, with D perhaps matching TRBD2 (5 bases). The source of this sequence is a woman aged 18-30 years in good health. Sequenced input: CD4+ T cells sorted from blood. In DNA, the CDR3 is TGCAGTGCTCGGGATAGCCGTTTAGGGGCCAACGTCCTGACTTTC. As protein: CSARDSRLGANVLTF.